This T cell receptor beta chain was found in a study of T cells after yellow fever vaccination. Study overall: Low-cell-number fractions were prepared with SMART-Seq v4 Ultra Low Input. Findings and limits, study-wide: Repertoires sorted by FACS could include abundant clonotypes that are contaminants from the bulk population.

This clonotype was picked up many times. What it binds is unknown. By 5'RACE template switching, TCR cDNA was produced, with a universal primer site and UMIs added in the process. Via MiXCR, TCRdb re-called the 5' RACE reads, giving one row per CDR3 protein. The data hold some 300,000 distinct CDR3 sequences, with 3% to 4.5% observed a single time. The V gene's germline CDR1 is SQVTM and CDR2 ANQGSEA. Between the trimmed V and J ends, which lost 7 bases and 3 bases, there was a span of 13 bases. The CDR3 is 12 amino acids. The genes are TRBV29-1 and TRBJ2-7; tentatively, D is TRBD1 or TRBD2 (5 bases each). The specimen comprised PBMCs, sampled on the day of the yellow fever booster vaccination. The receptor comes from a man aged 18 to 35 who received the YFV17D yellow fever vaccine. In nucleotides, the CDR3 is TGCAGCGCCCGCCGGGGCGGCTACGAGCAGTACTTC. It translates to CSARRGGYEQYF.